The next 27 T cell receptor beta chains were all read from a single sample in a study of blood T cell repertoires in COVID-19. Libraries were prepared by immunoSEQ multiplex PCR; TCRdb keeps only in-frame clonotypes and omits some of them. The data hold roughly 89,000 clones, with 80% to 90% observed a single time. The material sequenced was peripheral blood. The origin of the receptors is a woman at least 80 years old with acute or convalescent COVID-19.

V usage is TRBV3-1 (or the pseudogene TRBV3-2) and J usage is TRBJ1-5; D might be TRBD1 (6 bases). Trimming shortened V by 5 bases and J by 2 bases, and 16 bases separated the two germline ends. Germline V CDR1 and CDR2: LGHDT, YNNKEL (reference sequence). The length of the CDR3 is 16 residues. The CDR3 protein is CASSSITGSGNQPQHF. CDR3 coding DNA: TGTGCCAGCAGCTCAATCACAGGGTCGGGCAATCAGCCCCAGCATTTT.

The chain uses TRBV6-5 and TRBJ1-1; maybe TRBD1 (5 bases). CDR3 length: 13 residues. Per the germline V gene, CDR1 is MNHEY and CDR2 is SVGAGI. V was cut by 2 bases and J by 5 bases, with 9 bases left in between. The CDR3 nucleotides are TGTGCCAGCAGTTACGACAGAGCTACTGAAGCTTTCTTT. Translated, it gives CASSYDRATEAFF.

Only a few counts were recorded for this clone. This chain connects TRBV12-3 or TRBV12-4 to TRBJ2-2, with D unresolved. V lost 8 bases, J lost 7 bases, and 14 bases lay in between. CDR3 length: 13 residues. The CDR3 is CASGTAADGELFF. The CDR3 nucleotides are TGTGCCAGCGGTACGGCGGCGGACGGGGAGCTGTTTTTT.

The V and J genes are TRBV7-2 and TRBJ2-2; tentatively, D is TRBD1 (6 bases). Looked up from germline, CDR1 is SGHTA and CDR2 is FQGNSA. This CDR3 spans 15 amino acids. Trimming left V 5 bases short and J 3 bases short, with 13 bases between. The CDR3 coding sequence is TGTGCCAGCAGCCCGGACCCAGGGGACACCGGGGAGCTGTTTTTT. Residues: CASSPDPGDTGELFF. The variable domain in full, with the rest retrieved from reference TRBV7-2 and TRBJ2-2, is GAGVSQSPSNKVTEKGKDVELRCDPISGHTALYWYRQSLGQGLEFLIYFQGNSAPDKSGLPSDRFSAERTGGSVSTLTIQRTQQEDSAVYLCASSPDPGDTGELFFGEGSRLTVL.

In DNA form, the CDR3 reads TGTGCCAGCAGGACTCCAGGGGAAGCTTTCTTT. As protein: CASRTPGEAFF. The chain is built from TRBV28 and TRBJ1-1; a possible D gene is TRBD1 (5 bases). Deletions cut 6 bases from V and 8 bases from J, with 10 bases between. The CDR3 runs 11 residues. Germline CDR1 reads MDHEN; CDR2 reads SYDVKM.

The CDR3, as DNA: TGCGCCAGCAGCCAAGCCCTACAGGGAATCTACGAGCAGTACTTC. It translates to CASSQALQGIYEQYF. The chain recombines TRBV4-1 with TRBJ2-7, with D possibly matching TRBD1 (6 bases). The germline V gene has CDR1 MGHRA and CDR2 YSYEKL. The CDR3 runs to 15 residues. Deletions cut 1 base from V and 3 bases from J, with 13 bases between.

The chain links TRBV6-4 to TRBJ1-1; TRBD1 matches 7 bases. CDR1 and CDR2 (germline): MRHNA, SNTAGT. The V and J ends lost 4 bases and 6 bases, in that order; junction bases with no gene match: 5. CDR3 length: 13 amino acids. The CDR3, as DNA: TGTGCCAGCAGTGCCGCCAGGGGGGCTGAAGCTTTCTTT. It codes for CASSAARGAEAFF.

CDR3 loop: CASSGQGLGTQYF. In DNA, the CDR3 is TGTGCCAGCAGCGGACAGGGATTGGGGACCCAGTACTTC. The V gene is TRBV5-4, the J gene TRBJ2-5; TRBD1 matches at 8 bases. V gave up 4 bases and J gave up 7 bases; unmatched junction bases: 6. There are 13 residues in the CDR3. Germline assignment: CDR1 SGHNT and CDR2 YYREEE (reference sequence).

The rearrangement uses TRBV7-9 and TRBJ1-1; a possible D gene is TRBD1 (6 bases). Trimming left V 0 bases short and J 4 bases short, with 12 bases between. Germline loops: CDR1 SEHNR, CDR2 FQNEAQ (reference sequence). The CDR3 has 15 residues. The CDR3: CASSLATGSLTEAFF. Here the CDR3 DNA reads TGTGCCAGCAGCTTAGCTACAGGGAGTCTCACTGAAGCTTTCTTT.

The chain links TRBV11-3 to TRBJ2-1; 9 bases fit TRBD2. Germline V gives CDR1 SGHNT, CDR2 YENEEA. The V and J ends lost 0 bases and 6 bases, in that order; junction bases with no gene match: 9. This CDR3 has 17 residues. The CDR3 sequence is CASSLDSWGLAGNEQFF. The CDR3 coding sequence is TGTGCCAGCAGCTTAGATTCCTGGGGACTAGCCGGCAATGAGCAGTTCTTC.

This clone was detected once. This sequence joins TRBV7-9 and TRBJ1-4, with TRBD1 matching over 12 bases. The CDR3 loop spans 15 amino acids. CDR1 and CDR2 from the germline V gene are SEHNR and FQNEAQ (reference sequence). J gave up 7 bases and V 5 bases, and 5 bases lay outside the gene matches. CDR3 amino acids: CASSDSGQGAEKLFF. CDR3 in DNA: TGTGCCAGCAGCGATTCGGGACAGGGGGCTGAAAAACTGTTTTTT.

The rearrangement links TRBV4-2 to TRBJ2-7; the D is unclear. The germline V and J ends were trimmed by 0 bases and 1 base, with 10 bases remaining between them. Germline V CDR1 and CDR2: LGHNA, YNFKEQ. The CDR3 contains 15 residues. The CDR3: CASSQDEVPSYEQYF. In nucleotides, the CDR3 is TGTGCCAGCAGCCAAGATGAGGTGCCTTCCTACGAGCAGTACTTC.

J is TRBJ2-5 and V is TRBV6-5; 7 bases agree with TRBD2. Per the germline V gene, CDR1 is MNHEY and CDR2 is SVGAGI. V shed 6 bases and J 1 base; nucleotides not matched to a gene: 5. The CDR3 consists of 14 residues. This chain's CDR3 is CASRRLAGQETQYF. In nucleotides, the CDR3 is TGTGCCAGCAGGCGACTAGCAGGCCAAGAGACCCAGTACTTC.

The chain couples TRBV5-1 to TRBJ2-5; 9 bases are a match to TRBD1. The CDR3 has 16 residues. Germline V gene sequence: CDR1 SGHRS, CDR2 YFSETQ. J was trimmed by 3 bases and V by 4 bases; bases with no gene match: 10. In DNA form, the CDR3 reads TGCGCCAGCAGCCCCGGATGGGGACAGGGAAAAGAGACCCAGTACTTC. Translating gives CASSPGWGQGKETQYF.

The chain carries TRBV28 and TRBJ1-6; D uncertain. CDR3 length equals 15 residues. Germline values: CDR1 MDHEN, CDR2 SYDVKM. Deletions cut 7 bases from V and 3 bases from J, with 13 bases between. This CDR3 reads CASTDPGDYNSPLHF. Written as DNA, the CDR3 is TGTGCCAGCACCGACCCGGGAGACTATAATTCACCCCTCCACTTT.

V is TRBV7-3 and J is TRBJ1-1; D is perhaps TRBD1 (6 bases). CDR1 is SGHTA and CDR2 is FQGTGA in the germline V gene. The CDR3 runs 13 residues. With 5 bases removed from V and 0 bases from J, the gap between germline ends came to 7 bases. As DNA, the CDR3 is TGTGCCAGCAGCAGGACAGTGAACACTGAAGCTTTCTTT. Translated: CASSRTVNTEAFF.

Here the CDR3 reads CASNPGTGDNQPQHF. CDR3 coding DNA: TGTGCCAGCAATCCCGGGACAGGGGACAATCAGCCCCAGCATTTT. V usage is TRBV6-5 and J usage is TRBJ1-5, with 10 bases lining up with TRBD1. The J segment lost 3 bases and the V segment lost 7 bases, leaving 6 bases of the junction unmatched. Looked up from germline, CDR1 is MNHEY and CDR2 is SVGAGI. This CDR3 is 15 amino acids long.

The count of this clone is one. The chain is built from TRBV7-8 and TRBJ2-1; TRBD2 might be the D (6 bases). Deletions cut 6 bases from V and 5 bases from J, with 14 bases between. Germline lookup yields CDR1 SGHVS and CDR2 FQNEAQ. CDR3 length: 14 amino acids. For the CDR3, the DNA is TGTGCCAGCAGTCCCGGGACTGGTAACAATGAGCAGTTCTTC. It specifies CASSPGTGNNEQFF. Variable domain in full (rest from reference TRBV7-8 and TRBJ2-1): GAGVSQSPRYKVAKRGQDVALRCDPISGHVSLFWYQQALGQGPEFLTYFQNEAQLDKSGLPSDRFFAERPEGSVSTLKIQRTQQEDSAVYLCASSPGTGNNEQFFGPGTRLTVL.

This chain links TRBV6-4 with TRBJ2-1, with TRBD2 matching over 8 bases. V was pared by 2 bases and J by 5 bases, with 5 bases of the junction left unmatched. The CDR3 consists of 15 residues. Germline-derived CDR1 and CDR2 are MRHNA and SNTAGT. This CDR3 is CASSDIAGGNNEQFF. CDR3 in DNA: TGTGCCAGCAGTGACATTGCGGGGGGCAACAATGAGCAGTTCTTC.

This clone was detected once. V is TRBV28 and J is TRBJ1-6, with 8 bases aligning to TRBD1. V gave up 5 bases and J gave up 3 bases; unmatched junction bases: 12. The CDR3 is 18 residues long. Germline loops: CDR1 MDHEN, CDR2 SYDVKM. CDR3: CASSPPLQGASYNSPLHF. The CDR3 DNA follows: TGTGCCAGCAGTCCCCCCCTGCAGGGGGCTAGCTATAATTCACCCCTCCACTTT.

The J gene is TRBJ1-2, the V gene TRBV5-1; 10 nucleotides line up with TRBD1. The germline gives CDR1 SGHRS, CDR2 YFSETQ. V was pared by 3 bases and J by 2 bases, with 7 bases of the junction left unmatched. There are 16 residues in the CDR3. The CDR3 loop is CASSYGTGVENYGYTF. The CDR3 DNA sequence: TGCGCCAGCAGCTACGGGACAGGGGTGGAAAACTATGGCTACACCTTC. The full variable domain, with the rest looked up from reference TRBV5-1 and TRBJ1-2, is KAGVTQTPRYLIKTRGQQVTLSCSPISGHRSVSWYQQTPGQGLQFLFEYFSETQRNKGNFPGRFSGRQFSNSRSEMNVSTLELGDSALYLCASSYGTGVENYGYTFGSGTRLTVV.

The V gene is TRBV24-1, the J gene TRBJ1-5; unclear D gene. The CDR3 has 16 residues. The V end was cut by 2 bases, the J end by 5 bases, with 15 bases between. Germline V gene sequence: CDR1 KGHDR, CDR2 SFDVKD. The CDR3 bases are TGTGCCACCAGTGATTCGACACTGGCCGACCATCAGCCCCAGCATTTT. This translates into CATSDSTLADHQPQHF.

This chain joins TRBV19 and TRBJ2-6; D is possibly TRBD2 (6 bases). CDR3 size: 17 residues. The V end was cut by 3 bases, the J end by 4 bases, with 16 bases between. Per germline, CDR1 LNHDA and CDR2 SQIVND (reference sequence). The CDR3 loop reads CASSIEGRNIGANVLTF. The CDR3 region has the DNA TGTGCCAGTAGTATTGAGGGGAGGAACATCGGGGCCAACGTCCTGACTTTC. The entire variable domain, with the rest obtained from reference TRBV19 and TRBJ2-6, is as follows: DGGITQSPKYLFRKEGQNVTLSCEQNLNHDAMYWYRQDPGQGLRLIYYSQIVNDFQKGDIAEGYSVSREKKESFPLTVTSAQKNPTAFYLCASSIEGRNIGANVLTFGAGSRLTVL.

The rearrangement uses TRBV19 and TRBJ2-7; 7 bases align to TRBD1. Germline CDR1 reads LNHDA; CDR2 reads SQIVND (reference sequence). This CDR3 contains 16 residues. V shed 6 bases and J 4 bases; nucleotides not matched to a gene: 15. CDR3 amino acids: CASRGFRAGGKYEQYF. CDR3 DNA: TGTGCCAGTAGGGGGTTCAGGGCAGGGGGAAAGTACGAGCAGTACTTC.

This chain links TRBV11-3 with TRBJ1-2, with 9 bases matching TRBD1. CDR1 is SGHNT and CDR2 is YENEEA in the germline V gene. CDR3 length: 15 amino acids. Trimming cost V 7 bases and J 1 base; bases outside gene matches: 7. The chain's CDR3 is CASTLGQGYNYGYTF. The CDR3 DNA follows: TGTGCCAGCACCCTCGGACAGGGGTATAACTATGGCTACACCTTC. The variable domain in full, completed from reference TRBV11-3 and TRBJ1-2, reads EAGVVQSPRYKIIEKKQPVAFWCNPISGHNTLYWYLQNLGQGPELLIRYENEEAVDDSQLPKDRFSAERLKGVDSTLKIQPAELGDSAVYLCASTLGQGYNYGYTFGSGTRLTVV.

The chain employs TRBV6-2 or TRBV6-3 and TRBJ1-1; D unclear. The length of the CDR3 is 13 residues. Deletions cut 3 bases from V and 2 bases from J, with 7 bases between. Germline-derived CDR1 and CDR2 are MNHEY and SVGEGT. The CDR3 region is CASSYNSNTEAFF. The CDR3 nucleotides are TGTGCCAGCAGTTATAACAGCAACACTGAAGCTTTCTTT.

The V gene is TRBV5-4, the J gene TRBJ2-7; a possible D gene is TRBD2 (7 bases). This CDR3 spans 15 amino acids. The germline V gene has CDR1 SGHNT and CDR2 YYREEE (reference sequence). The germline V and J ends were trimmed by 2 bases and 0 bases, with 12 bases remaining between them. The CDR3 bases are TGTGCCAGCAGCTTCGGGGGGCAACCCTCCTACGAGCAGTACTTC. Its protein product is CASSFGGQPSYEQYF.